Listed here are 24 T cell receptor beta chains from one sample, sequenced in a study of blood T cell repertoires in COVID-19. TCRdb's table, derived via immunoSEQ multiplex PCR, lists solely in-frame clones and lacks some. In the table there are around 200,000 clones, 85% of which are singletons. The specimen was PBMCs or T cells enriched from blood (not recorded which). These receptors were collected from a man between 40 and 49 years old who had recovered from COVID-19.

This chain links TRBV27 with TRBJ2-1; a possible D gene is TRBD2 (5 bases). V dropped 5 bases and J dropped 2 bases, with 16 bases sitting between them. The CDR3 runs to 16 residues. Germline CDR1 MNHEY, CDR2 SMNVEV (reference sequence). The DNA for the CDR3 is TGTGCCAGCAGTCCGGGGATGTCTCCAGCCTACAATGAGCAGTTCTTC. It translates to CASSPGMSPAYNEQFF.

The rearrangement links TRBV2 to TRBJ2-7; 10 bases agree with TRBD1. This CDR3 region has 13 residues. Germline V gives CDR1 SNHLY, CDR2 FYNNEI. The trim removed 7 bases at V and 5 bases at J, leaving 5 bases unmatched. This CDR3 is CASNRQGANEQYF. CDR3 nucleotides: TGTGCCAGCAATAGACAGGGGGCTAACGAGCAGTACTTC.

The chain uses TRBV19 and TRBJ2-7, with TRBD1 identical over 7 bases. Germline V gene data show CDR1 as LNHDA and CDR2 as SQIVND (reference sequence). The CDR3 contains 16 residues. Losses at the gene ends were 0 bases for V and 2 bases for J; bases not matched to a gene: 7. Here the CDR3 reads CASSIDRDRWAYEQYF. CDR3 bases: TGTGCCAGTAGTATAGATCGGGACAGATGGGCCTACGAGCAGTACTTC.

This chain links TRBV28 with TRBJ1-2, with 7 nucleotides matching TRBD1. CDR1 MDHEN and CDR2 SYDVKM come from the germline V gene. This CDR3 spans 13 amino acids. The J segment lost 2 bases and the V segment lost 6 bases, leaving 3 bases of the junction unmatched. CDR3 in DNA: TGTGCCAGCAGCCACAGGGGAAACTATGGCTACACCTTC. Its translation: CASSHRGNYGYTF.

V is TRBV10-3 and J is TRBJ2-1, with a tentative D call TRBD1 (6 bases). The V end lost 0 bases, the J end lost 5 bases, and 8 bases lay between the germline ends. Germline V gives CDR1 ENHRY, CDR2 SYGVKD. The CDR3 sequence is 14 residues long. The CDR3 DNA is TGTGCCATCAGTGAGTCCCAGGGGAACAATGAGCAGTTCTTC. Amino acid sequence: CAISESQGNNEQFF.

This clone was counted once. The rearrangement uses TRBV21-1 and TRBJ2-5; the DNA was not used to check the table's D call, TRBD2. TRBV21-1 constitutes a pseudogene. The CDR3 contains 17 residues. CDR3 sequence (DNA): TGTGCCAGCAGCAAAGAATGCTCTGGGGGGGGGAGAGAGACCCAGTACTTC. It specifies CASSKECSGGGRETQYF.

The chain links TRBV10-1 to TRBJ1-2; D may be TRBD1 (5 bases). Between the trimmed V and J ends, which lost 7 bases and 7 bases, there was a span of 16 bases. Germline CDR1 is WNHNN and CDR2 is SYGVQD (reference sequence). The CDR3 is 13 amino acids. Here the CDR3 reads CASNPSAGCGYTF. Here the CDR3 DNA reads TGCGCCAGCAACCCCTCCGCAGGGTGTGGCTACACCTTC.

This clone appeared once. The J gene is TRBJ1-1, the V gene TRBV19, with 10 bases identical to TRBD1. The CDR3 has 12 amino acids. Germline lookup yields CDR1 LNHDA and CDR2 SQIVND (reference sequence). The V and J ends lost 10 bases and 4 bases, in that order; junction bases with no gene match: 3. The CDR3 DNA reads TGTGCCACCGGGACAGGGGCCACTGAAGCTTTCTTT. This codes for CATGTGATEAFF.

The V call is TRBV11-2, the J call TRBJ1-2; unclear D gene. The CDR3 consists of 16 residues. CDR1 and CDR2 (germline): SGHAT, FQNNGV. Deletions cut 4 bases from V and 4 bases from J, with 19 bases between. The CDR3 loop reads CASSSSGTDLLYGYTF. For the CDR3, the DNA is TGTGCCAGCAGCTCAAGTGGAACAGACCTCCTCTATGGCTACACCTTC. The whole variable domain, filled in from reference TRBV11-2 and TRBJ1-2, reads EAGVAQSPRYKIIEKRQSVAFWCNPISGHATLYWYQQILGQGPKLLIQFQNNGVVDDSQLPKDRFSAERLKGVDSTLKIQPAKLEDSAVYLCASSSSGTDLLYGYTFGSGTRLTVV.

This clone was recorded once. The gene calls are TRBV4-1 and TRBJ2-2; possibly TRBD1 for D (8 bases). CDR1 is MGHRA, CDR2 YSYEKL, per germline. This CDR3 has 19 amino acids. The V end was cut by 3 bases, the J end by 5 bases, with 25 bases between. DNA for the CDR3: TGCGCCAGCAGCCACCCCCTGGACAGGGAGGGATGGGAGACCGGGGAGCTGTTTTTT. It specifies CASSHPLDREGWETGELFF.

The rearrangement links TRBV6-5 to TRBJ1-1, with D hard to call. Germline V CDR1 and CDR2: MNHEY, SVGAGI. Trimming removed 2 bases from V and 3 bases from J, with 16 bases in between. This CDR3 has 16 residues. In DNA, the CDR3 is TGTGCCAGCAGTTACCGTCCGCGCCTTGTTGACACTGAAGCTTTCTTT. Encoded protein: CASSYRPRLVDTEAFF.

The V and J genes are TRBV29-1 and TRBJ2-2; perhaps TRBD1 as D (6 bases). V was shortened by 7 bases and J by 6 bases, with 12 bases between the two germline ends. The germline V gene has CDR1 SQVTM and CDR2 ANQGSEA. The length of the CDR3 is 12 residues. The CDR3 DNA reads as TGCAGCGCCCAACCAGGGGCCGGGGAGCTGTTTTTT. Its translation is CSAQPGAGELFF.

The V call is TRBV4-1, the J call TRBJ1-1; D perhaps matches TRBD1 (5 bases). Deletions cut 4 bases from V and 5 bases from J, with 17 bases between. CDR3 size: 15 residues. Germline V lookup: CDR1 MGHRA, CDR2 YSYEKL. The CDR3 nucleotides read TGCGCCAGCAGCCTATCGGGAGGGGCAAGTACTGAAGCTTTCTTT. It yields the protein CASSLSGGASTEAFF.

The chain has TRBV5-6 and TRBJ2-7; D perhaps matches TRBD2 (5 bases). CDR3 length equals 15 residues. V was trimmed by 4 bases and J by 3 bases, leaving 17 bases between them. Germline-derived CDR1 and CDR2 are SGHDT and YYEEEE. The CDR3 is CASSGTGEFVYEQYF. The CDR3 nucleotides are TGTGCCAGCAGCGGCACCGGGGAATTTGTCTACGAGCAGTACTTC.

This rearrangement joins TRBV5-1 to TRBJ2-3; 10 bases are a match to TRBD1. The CDR3 covers 15 residues. CDR1 is SGHRS, CDR2 YFSETQ, per germline. V shed 5 bases and J 3 bases; nucleotides not matched to a gene: 6. CDR3 protein: CASRGPGQGTDTQYF. CDR3 coding DNA: TGCGCCAGCAGAGGGCCGGGACAGGGGACAGATACGCAGTATTTT.

In its sample, this clone was seen a few times. The chain recombines TRBV19 with TRBJ1-1; D might be TRBD1 (5 bases). This CDR3 has 12 residues. Germline CDR1 reads LNHDA; CDR2 reads SQIVND (reference sequence). V was trimmed by 4 bases and J by 5 bases, leaving 8 bases between them. The CDR3 loop is CASSTGRTEAFF. CDR3 coding DNA: TGTGCCAGTAGTACAGGGCGGACTGAAGCTTTCTTT. The whole variable domain, filled in from reference TRBV19 and TRBJ1-1, reads DGGITQSPKYLFRKEGQNVTLSCEQNLNHDAMYWYRQDPGQGLRLIYYSQIVNDFQKGDIAEGYSVSREKKESFPLTVTSAQKNPTAFYLCASSTGRTEAFFGQGTRLTVV.

V gene TRBV10-3 combines with J gene TRBJ2-1; the match to TRBD2 covers 9 bases. Trimming cost V 8 bases and J 0 bases; bases outside gene matches: 8. Germline assignment: CDR1 ENHRY and CDR2 SYGVKD. The CDR3 length is 16 residues. The CDR3 nucleotides are TGTGCCATCGGGCGCCAGACTAGCGGCTCCTACAATGAGCAGTTCTTC. Translation gives CAIGRQTSGSYNEQFF.

This clone was found once. The gene calls are TRBV19 and TRBJ2-7; TRBD2 aligns across 11 bases. The CDR3 loop spans 17 amino acids. Germline V gene lookup returns CDR1 LNHDA and CDR2 SQIVND (reference sequence). V shed 3 bases and J 0 bases; nucleotides not matched to a gene: 7. The CDR3, as DNA: TGTGCCAGTAGTATTCGGACTAGCGGGCGTAGCTCCTACGAGCAGTACTTC. Encoded protein: CASSIRTSGRSSYEQYF.

The rearrangement links TRBV5-5 to TRBJ2-3; 7 bases fit TRBD1. The CDR3 runs 15 residues. The V and J ends lost 2 bases and 2 bases, in that order; junction bases with no gene match: 5. Germline loops: CDR1 SGHKS, CDR2 YYEKEE (reference sequence). The CDR3 reads CASSFQTGITDTQYF. In DNA form, the CDR3 reads TGTGCCAGCAGCTTTCAGACAGGGATCACAGATACGCAGTATTTT.

The sample holds one count of this clone. The V and J genes are TRBV7-2 and TRBJ1-5; 12 bases line up with TRBD1. CDR1 and CDR2 from the germline V gene are SGHTA and FQGNSA. V was clipped by 1 base and J by 3 bases; unmatched bases: 1. CDR3 length equals 16 residues. The CDR3 is CASSLVGQGANQPQHF. CDR3 bases: TGTGCCAGCAGCTTAGTGGGACAGGGGGCCAATCAGCCCCAGCATTTT.

The V call is TRBV28, the J call TRBJ2-7; D remains ambiguous. This CDR3 is built from 13 residues. CDR1 is MDHEN and CDR2 is SYDVKM in the germline V gene. Between the trimmed V and J ends, which lost 2 bases and 0 bases, there was a span of 5 bases. The CDR3 loop reads CASSLTSSYEQYF. The CDR3 region has the DNA TGTGCCAGCAGTTTAACCAGCTCCTACGAGCAGTACTTC.

This clone turned up a few times. The rearrangement links TRBV6-4 to TRBJ2-2, with TRBD1 identical over 10 bases. This CDR3 contains 14 residues. Trimming removed 2 bases from V and 6 bases from J; junction bases left unmatched: 0. Germline V gene sequence: CDR1 MRHNA, CDR2 SNTAGT. The CDR3 region has the DNA TGTGCCAGCAGTGACGGACAGGGGGCCGGGGAGCTGTTTTTT. Translation gives CASSDGQGAGELFF.

This rearrangement joins TRBV28 to TRBJ1-5; 9 bases agree with TRBD1. The CDR3 is 15 amino acids. Per the germline V gene, CDR1 is MDHEN and CDR2 is SYDVKM. V was clipped by 3 bases and J by 7 bases; unmatched bases: 7. CDR3: CASSFVRTGVQPQHF. The CDR3 bases are TGTGCCAGCAGTTTCGTAAGGACAGGGGTACAGCCCCAGCATTTT. The full variable domain, completed using reference TRBV28 and TRBJ1-5, is DVKVTQSSRYLVKRTGEKVFLECVQDMDHENMFWYRQDPGLGLRLIYFSYDVKMKEKGDIPEGYSVSREKKERFSLILESASTNQTSMYLCASSFVRTGVQPQHFGDGTRLSIL.

The chain couples TRBV28 to TRBJ1-2, with 7 bases fitting TRBD1. Trimming at V came to 7 bases and at J to 8 bases, leaving 16 bases not matched to a gene. The CDR3 is made up of 15 amino acids. Looked up from germline, CDR1 is MDHEN and CDR2 is SYDVKM. The CDR3 loop reads CASIPNGKGAKGYTF. The CDR3 DNA follows: TGTGCCAGCATACCCAACGGGAAGGGGGCCAAAGGCTACACCTTC.